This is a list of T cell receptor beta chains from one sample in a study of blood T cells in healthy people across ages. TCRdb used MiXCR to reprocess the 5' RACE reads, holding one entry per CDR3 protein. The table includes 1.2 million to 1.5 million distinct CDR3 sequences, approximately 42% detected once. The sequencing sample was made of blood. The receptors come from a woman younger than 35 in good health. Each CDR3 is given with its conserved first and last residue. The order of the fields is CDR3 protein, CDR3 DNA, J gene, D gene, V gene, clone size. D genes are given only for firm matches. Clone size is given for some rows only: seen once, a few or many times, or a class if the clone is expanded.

CDR3: CASSRQGADEQYF
DNA: TGTGCCAGCAGTCGACAGGGGGCGGACGAGCAGTACTTC
J: TRBJ2-7
D: TRBD1
V: TRBV28
size: -

CDR3: CASGDRVSYNEQFF
DNA: TGTGCCAGCGGTGACAGGGTGTCCTACAATGAGCAGTTCTTC
J: TRBJ2-1
D: TRBD1
V: TRBV6-1
size: -

CDR3: CSGERNTDTQYF
DNA: TGCAGTGGAGAGCGGAACACAGATACGCAGTATTTT
J: TRBJ2-3
D: -
V: TRBV20-1
size: -

CDR3: CASSRSGSTDTQYF
DNA: TGCGCCAGCAGTCGAAGCGGGAGCACAGATACGCAGTATTTT
J: TRBJ2-3
D: -
V: TRBV7-9
size: many

CDR3: CASSPGLAPVFETQYF
DNA: TGTGCCAGCAGCCCTGGACTAGCGCCGGTATTCGAGACCCAGTACTTC
J: TRBJ2-5
D: TRBD2
V: TRBV7-9
size: -

CDR3: CASSELGGNEQFF
DNA: TGTGCCAGCAGTGAATTGGGGGGGAATGAGCAGTTCTTC
J: TRBJ2-1
D: TRBD2
V: TRBV25-1
size: few

CDR3: CASSTGMSQPQHF
DNA: TGTGCCAGCAGTACAGGGATGAGTCAGCCCCAGCATTTT
J: TRBJ1-5
D: -
V: TRBV6-1
size: -

CDR3: CASSTGPGTGVETQYF
DNA: TGTGCCAGCAGTACAGGTCCAGGGACAGGGGTAGAGACCCAGTACTTC
J: TRBJ2-5
D: TRBD1
V: TRBV12-3/TRBV12-4
size: -

CDR3: CASPKGESYNSPLHF
DNA: TGTGCCAGCCCTAAAGGGGAATCCTATAATTCACCCCTCCACTTT
J: TRBJ1-6
D: -
V: TRBV21-1
size: -

CDR3: CASSLDGGGSTDTQYF
DNA: TGTGCCAGCAGTCTAGACGGCGGAGGGAGCACAGATACGCAGTATTTT
J: TRBJ2-3
D: -
V: TRBV27
size: few

CDR3: CASSHATTNEQYF
DNA: TGTGCCAGCAGCCACGCCACTACGAACGAGCAGTACTTC
J: TRBJ2-7
D: -
V: TRBV3-1
size: -

CDR3: CSVEESNEQYF
DNA: TGCAGCGTTGAAGAGTCGAACGAGCAGTACTTC
J: TRBJ2-7
D: -
V: TRBV29-1
size: -

CDR3: CAISESPGGSNTQYF
DNA: TGTGCCATCAGTGAGTCGCCGGGGGGCTCAAATACGCAGTATTTT
J: TRBJ2-3
D: -
V: TRBV10-3
size: few

CDR3: CASSRIKTSGGAYEQYF
DNA: TGTGCCAGCAGCCGCATAAAAACTAGCGGGGGGGCGTACGAGCAGTACTTC
J: TRBJ2-7
D: TRBD2
V: TRBV27
size: few

CDR3: CASSEAPGPQPQHF
DNA: TGTGCCAGCAGTGAAGCTCCAGGGCCTCAGCCCCAGCATTTT
J: TRBJ1-5
D: -
V: TRBV2
size: -

CDR3: CASSQGPGGDEQFF
DNA: TGTGCCAGCAGCCAAGGCCCGGGAGGGGATGAGCAGTTCTTC
J: TRBJ2-1
D: TRBD2
V: TRBV4-2
size: few

CDR3: CASSRQLGYGYTF
DNA: TGTGCCAGCAGTCGACAGTTAGGCTATGGCTACACCTTC
J: TRBJ1-2
D: -
V: TRBV12-3/TRBV12-4
size: many

CDR3: CASSARGGVYGTDTQYF
DNA: TGTGCCAGCAGCGCCAGGGGGGGGGTTTACGGCACAGATACGCAGTATTTT
J: TRBJ2-3
D: -
V: TRBV7-8
size: few

CDR3: CASSLLGTGGAGELFF
DNA: TGTGCCAGCAGTTTATTGGGTACAGGGGGGGCCGGGGAGCTGTTTTTT
J: TRBJ2-2
D: -
V: TRBV27
size: -

CDR3: CASRPTGPSSYEQYF
DNA: TGTGCCAGCAGGCCTACAGGGCCAAGCTCCTACGAGCAGTACTTC
J: TRBJ2-7
D: -
V: TRBV6-6
size: -

CDR3: CASSFGGNTQYF
DNA: TGTGCCAGCAGTTTCGGGGGGAATACGCAGTATTTT
J: TRBJ2-3
D: TRBD2
V: TRBV12-3/TRBV12-4
size: -

CDR3: CAISDLAGAGETQYF
DNA: TGTGCCATCAGTGATCTAGCGGGGGCTGGAGAGACCCAGTACTTC
J: TRBJ2-5
D: TRBD2
V: TRBV10-3
size: -

CDR3: CASSLGDRKSYEQYF
DNA: TGTGCCAGCAGCTTAGGAGACAGGAAGAGCTACGAGCAGTACTTC
J: TRBJ2-7
D: -
V: TRBV13
size: -

CDR3: CASSPRTGTTNGYTF
DNA: TGTGCCAGCAGCCCCCGGACAGGGACGACTAATGGCTACACCTTC
J: TRBJ1-2
D: TRBD1
V: TRBV7-9
size: few

CDR3: CASSFDVHQGLLEYYGYTF
DNA: TGTGCCAGCAGTTTTGATGTCCATCAGGGCCTGTTAGAATATTATGGCTACACCTTC
J: TRBJ1-2
D: -
V: TRBV28
size: few

CDR3: CSARQVGTGELFF
DNA: TGCAGTGCAAGACAGGTCGGCACCGGGGAGCTGTTTTTT
J: TRBJ2-2
D: -
V: TRBV20-1
size: -

CDR3: CASSPPGTGGNQPQHF
DNA: TGTGCCAGCTCTCCCCCCGGGACAGGTGGGAATCAGCCCCAGCATTTT
J: TRBJ1-5
D: TRBD1
V: TRBV18
size: -